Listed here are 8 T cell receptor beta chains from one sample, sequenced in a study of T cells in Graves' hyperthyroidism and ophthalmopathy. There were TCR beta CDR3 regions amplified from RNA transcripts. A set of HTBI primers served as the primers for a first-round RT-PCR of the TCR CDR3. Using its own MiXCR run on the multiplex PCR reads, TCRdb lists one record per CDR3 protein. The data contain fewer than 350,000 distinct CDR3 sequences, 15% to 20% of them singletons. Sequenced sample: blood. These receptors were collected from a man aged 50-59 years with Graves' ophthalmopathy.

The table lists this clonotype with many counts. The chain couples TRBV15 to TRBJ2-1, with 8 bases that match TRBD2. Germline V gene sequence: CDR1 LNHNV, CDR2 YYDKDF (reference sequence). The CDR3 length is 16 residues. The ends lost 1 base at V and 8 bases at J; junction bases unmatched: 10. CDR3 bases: TGTGCCACCAGCAGAGCTAGAAGCGGGAGAGGAGATGAGCAGTTCTTC. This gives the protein CATSRARSGRGDEQFF.

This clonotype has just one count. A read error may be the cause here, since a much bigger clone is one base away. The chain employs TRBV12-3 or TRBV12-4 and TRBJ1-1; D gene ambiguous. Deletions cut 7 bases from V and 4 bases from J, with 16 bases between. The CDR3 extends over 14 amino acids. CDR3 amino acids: CASTLIGKATEAFF. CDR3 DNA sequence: TGTGCCAGCACCTTGATAGGGAAGGCCACTGAAGCTTTCTTT.

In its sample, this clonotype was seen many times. CDR3 sequence: CASSSQNYEQYF. Here the CDR3 DNA reads TGTGCCAGCAGCTCACAGAACTACGAGCAGTACTTC. V is TRBV7-9 and J is TRBJ2-7, with D unresolved. V lost 4 bases and J 3 bases, leaving 7 bases between the germline ends. CDR3 length equals 12 residues. Germline-derived CDR1 and CDR2 are SEHNR and FQNEAQ (reference sequence).

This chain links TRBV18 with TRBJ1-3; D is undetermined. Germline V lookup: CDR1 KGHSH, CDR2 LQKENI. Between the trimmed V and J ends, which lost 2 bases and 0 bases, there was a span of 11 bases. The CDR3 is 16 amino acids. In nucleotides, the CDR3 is TGTGCCAGCTCACCAACCCCGGGGAACTCTGGAAACACCATATATTTT. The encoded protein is CASSPTPGNSGNTIYF.

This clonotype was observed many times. In nucleotides, the CDR3 is TGTGCCAGCAGTGGGACCTCCAGGACAGCGGTTTTTTCCTACGAGCAGTACTTC. Translated, it gives CASSGTSRTAVFSYEQYF. The V gene is TRBV28, the J gene TRBJ2-7; D might be TRBD1 (6 bases). Germline CDR1 reads MDHEN; CDR2 reads SYDVKM. V was clipped by 5 bases and J by 1 base, with 24 bases between them. The CDR3 is 18 amino acids.

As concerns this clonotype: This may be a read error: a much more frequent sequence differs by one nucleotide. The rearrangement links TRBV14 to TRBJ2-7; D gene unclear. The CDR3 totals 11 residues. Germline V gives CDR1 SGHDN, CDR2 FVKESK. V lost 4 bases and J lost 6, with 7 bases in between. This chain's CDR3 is CASSPFSEQYF. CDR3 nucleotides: TGTGCCAGCAGCCCCTTTAGCGAGCAGTACTTC.

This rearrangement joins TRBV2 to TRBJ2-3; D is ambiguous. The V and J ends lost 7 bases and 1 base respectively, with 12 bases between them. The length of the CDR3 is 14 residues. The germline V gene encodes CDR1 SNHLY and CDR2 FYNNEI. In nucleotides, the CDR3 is TGTGCCAGCACAAGGGCCGGCGGCACAGATACGCAGTATTTT. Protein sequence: CASTRAGGTDTQYF.

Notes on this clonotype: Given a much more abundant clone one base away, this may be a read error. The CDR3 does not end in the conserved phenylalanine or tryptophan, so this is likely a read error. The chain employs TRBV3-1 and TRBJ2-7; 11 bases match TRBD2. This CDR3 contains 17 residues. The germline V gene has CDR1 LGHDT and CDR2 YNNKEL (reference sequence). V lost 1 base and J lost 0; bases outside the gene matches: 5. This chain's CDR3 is CASSQVAGGPGSYEQYS. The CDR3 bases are TGTGCCAGCAGCCAAGTAGCGGGAGGGCCCGGCTCCTACGAGCAGTACTCC.